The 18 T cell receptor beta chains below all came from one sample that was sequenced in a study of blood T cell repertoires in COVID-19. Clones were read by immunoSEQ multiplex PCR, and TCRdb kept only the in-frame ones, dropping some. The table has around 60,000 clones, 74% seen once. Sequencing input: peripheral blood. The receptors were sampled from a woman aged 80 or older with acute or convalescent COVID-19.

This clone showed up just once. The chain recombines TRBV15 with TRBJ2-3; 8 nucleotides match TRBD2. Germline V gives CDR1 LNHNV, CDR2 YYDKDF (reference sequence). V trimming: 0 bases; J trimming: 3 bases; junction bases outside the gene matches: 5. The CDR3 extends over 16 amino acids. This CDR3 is CATSRDTGGYTDTQYF. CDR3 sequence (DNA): TGTGCCACCAGCAGAGATACGGGAGGGTATACAGATACGCAGTATTTT.

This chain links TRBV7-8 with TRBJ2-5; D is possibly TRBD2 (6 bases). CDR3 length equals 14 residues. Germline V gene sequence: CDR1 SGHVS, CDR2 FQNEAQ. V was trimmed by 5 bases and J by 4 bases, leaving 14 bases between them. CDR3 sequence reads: CASSAGRLLETQYF. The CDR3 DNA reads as TGTGCCAGCAGCGCGGGACGTCTCTTAGAGACCCAGTACTTC. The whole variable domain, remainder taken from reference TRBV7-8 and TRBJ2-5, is GAGVSQSPRYKVAKRGQDVALRCDPISGHVSLFWYQQALGQGPEFLTYFQNEAQLDKSGLPSDRFFAERPEGSVSTLKIQRTQQEDSAVYLCASSAGRLLETQYFGPGTRLLVL.

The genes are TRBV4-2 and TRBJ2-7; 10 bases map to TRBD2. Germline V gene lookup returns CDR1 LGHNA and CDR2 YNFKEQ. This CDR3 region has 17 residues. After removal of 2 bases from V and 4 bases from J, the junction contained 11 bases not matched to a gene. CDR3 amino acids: CASSQPGHEAGGYEQYF. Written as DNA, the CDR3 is TGTGCCAGCAGCCAACCCGGCCATGAAGCGGGAGGGTACGAGCAGTACTTC.

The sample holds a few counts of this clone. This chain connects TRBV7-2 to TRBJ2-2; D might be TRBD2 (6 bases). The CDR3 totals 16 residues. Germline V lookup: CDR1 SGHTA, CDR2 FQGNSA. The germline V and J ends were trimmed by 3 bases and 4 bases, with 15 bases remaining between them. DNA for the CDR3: TGTGCCAGCAGCTTTCCACTCGGGAGACTCACCGGGGAGCTGTTTTTT. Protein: CASSFPLGRLTGELFF.

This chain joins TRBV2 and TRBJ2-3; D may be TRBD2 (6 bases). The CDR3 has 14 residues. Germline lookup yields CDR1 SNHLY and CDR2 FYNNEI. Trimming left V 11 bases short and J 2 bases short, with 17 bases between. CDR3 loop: CALQGRGLTDTQYF. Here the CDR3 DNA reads TGTGCCTTACAAGGGCGGGGCCTCACAGATACGCAGTATTTT.

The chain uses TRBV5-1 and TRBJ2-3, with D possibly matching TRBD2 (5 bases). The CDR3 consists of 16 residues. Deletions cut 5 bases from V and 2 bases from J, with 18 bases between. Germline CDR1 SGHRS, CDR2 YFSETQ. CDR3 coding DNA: TGCGCCAGCAGGATGATGGGTAGCGCAACCACAGATACGCAGTATTTT. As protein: CASRMMGSATTDTQYF.

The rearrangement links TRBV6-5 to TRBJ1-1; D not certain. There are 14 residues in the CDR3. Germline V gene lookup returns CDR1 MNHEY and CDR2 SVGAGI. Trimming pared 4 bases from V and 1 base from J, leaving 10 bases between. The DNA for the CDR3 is TGTGCCAGCAGTTTACAGTCACCGAACACTGAAGCTTTCTTT. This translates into CASSLQSPNTEAFF.

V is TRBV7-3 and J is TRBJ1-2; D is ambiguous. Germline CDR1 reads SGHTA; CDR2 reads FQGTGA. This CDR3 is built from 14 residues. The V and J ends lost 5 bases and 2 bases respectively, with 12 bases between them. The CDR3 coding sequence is TGTGCCAGCAGCCTCAGGCCGGGGAACTATGGCTACACCTTC. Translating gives CASSLRPGNYGYTF.

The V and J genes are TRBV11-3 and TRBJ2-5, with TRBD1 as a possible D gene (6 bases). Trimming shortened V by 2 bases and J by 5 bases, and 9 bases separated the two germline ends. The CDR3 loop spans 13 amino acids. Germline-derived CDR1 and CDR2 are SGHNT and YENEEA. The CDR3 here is CASSLWQGETQYF. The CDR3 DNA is TGTGCCAGCAGCTTATGGCAGGGGGAGACCCAGTACTTC.

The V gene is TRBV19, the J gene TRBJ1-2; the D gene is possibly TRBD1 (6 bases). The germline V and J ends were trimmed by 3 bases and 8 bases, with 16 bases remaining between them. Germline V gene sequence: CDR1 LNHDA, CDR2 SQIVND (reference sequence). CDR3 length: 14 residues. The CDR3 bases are TGTGCCAGTAGTATCGCCAGGGGCCAGGGCGGCTACACCTTC. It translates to CASSIARGQGGYTF.

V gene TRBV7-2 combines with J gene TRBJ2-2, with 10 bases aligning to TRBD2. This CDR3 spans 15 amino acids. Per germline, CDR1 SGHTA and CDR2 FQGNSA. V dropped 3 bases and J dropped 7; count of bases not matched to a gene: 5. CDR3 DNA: TGTGCCAGCAGCTTCAGCGGGAGGGCCGGCGGGGAGCTGTTTTTT. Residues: CASSFSGRAGGELFF. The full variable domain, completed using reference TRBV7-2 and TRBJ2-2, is GAGVSQSPSNKVTEKGKDVELRCDPISGHTALYWYRQSLGQGLEFLIYFQGNSAPDKSGLPSDRFSAERTGGSVSTLTIQRTQQEDSAVYLCASSFSGRAGGELFFGEGSRLTVL.

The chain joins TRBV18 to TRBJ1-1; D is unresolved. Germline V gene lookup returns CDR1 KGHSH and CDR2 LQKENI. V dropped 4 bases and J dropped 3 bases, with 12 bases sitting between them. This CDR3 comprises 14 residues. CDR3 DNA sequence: TGTGCCAGCTCACTATCTCCGGGAGACACTGAAGCTTTCTTT. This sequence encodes CASSLSPGDTEAFF.

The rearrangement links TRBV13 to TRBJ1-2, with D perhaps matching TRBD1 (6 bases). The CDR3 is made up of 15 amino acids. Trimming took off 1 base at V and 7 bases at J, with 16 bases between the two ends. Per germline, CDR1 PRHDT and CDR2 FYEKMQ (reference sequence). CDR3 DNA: TGTGCCAGCAGCTTAGAGGGGGGGGGTCTCCCTGGCTACACCTTC. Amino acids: CASSLEGGGLPGYTF.

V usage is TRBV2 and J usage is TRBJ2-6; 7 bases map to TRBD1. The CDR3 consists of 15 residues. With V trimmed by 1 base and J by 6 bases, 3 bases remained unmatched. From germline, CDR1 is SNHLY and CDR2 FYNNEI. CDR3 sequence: CASSEVTGMANVLTF. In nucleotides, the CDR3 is TGTGCCAGCAGTGAAGTGACAGGGATGGCCAACGTCCTGACTTTC.

Here the CDR3 reads CASSLDQGNYGYTF. For the CDR3, the DNA is TGCGCCAGCAGCTTGGATCAGGGGAACTATGGCTACACCTTC. The V gene is TRBV5-1, the J gene TRBJ1-2, with D possibly matching TRBD1 (6 bases). V lost 0 bases and J 2 bases, leaving 8 bases between the germline ends. CDR3 length: 14 residues. Germline V gene data show CDR1 as SGHRS and CDR2 as YFSETQ. Together with reference TRBV5-1 and TRBJ1-2, the CDR3 gives the full variable domain: KAGVTQTPRYLIKTRGQQVTLSCSPISGHRSVSWYQQTPGQGLQFLFEYFSETQRNKGNFPGRFSGRQFSNSRSEMNVSTLELGDSALYLCASSLDQGNYGYTFGSGTRLTVV.

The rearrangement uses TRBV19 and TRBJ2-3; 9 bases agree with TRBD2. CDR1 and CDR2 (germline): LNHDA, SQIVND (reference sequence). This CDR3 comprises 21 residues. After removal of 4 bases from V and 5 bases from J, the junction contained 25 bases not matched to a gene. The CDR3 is CASSTPRGPSGGAGGRDTQYF. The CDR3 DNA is TGTGCCAGTAGTACCCCCCGTGGACCAAGCGGGGGCGCGGGAGGGAGAGATACGCAGTATTTT.

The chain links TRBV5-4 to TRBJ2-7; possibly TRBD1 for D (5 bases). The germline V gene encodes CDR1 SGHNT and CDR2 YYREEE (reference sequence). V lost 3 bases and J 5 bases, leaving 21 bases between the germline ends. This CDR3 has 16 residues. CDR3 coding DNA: TGTGCCAGCAGCTCGCAATTGGGGCTAGTCGTTAACGAGCAGTACTTC. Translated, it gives CASSSQLGLVVNEQYF.

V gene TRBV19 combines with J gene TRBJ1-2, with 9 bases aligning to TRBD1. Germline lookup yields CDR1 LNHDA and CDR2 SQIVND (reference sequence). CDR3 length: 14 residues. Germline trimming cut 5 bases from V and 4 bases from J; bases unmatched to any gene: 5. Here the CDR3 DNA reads TGTGCCAGTAGTGCGGGACAGGGATTCTATGGCTACACCTTC. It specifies CASSAGQGFYGYTF. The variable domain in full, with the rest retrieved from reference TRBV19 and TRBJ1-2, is DGGITQSPKYLFRKEGQNVTLSCEQNLNHDAMYWYRQDPGQGLRLIYYSQIVNDFQKGDIAEGYSVSREKKESFPLTVTSAQKNPTAFYLCASSAGQGFYGYTFGSGTRLTVV.